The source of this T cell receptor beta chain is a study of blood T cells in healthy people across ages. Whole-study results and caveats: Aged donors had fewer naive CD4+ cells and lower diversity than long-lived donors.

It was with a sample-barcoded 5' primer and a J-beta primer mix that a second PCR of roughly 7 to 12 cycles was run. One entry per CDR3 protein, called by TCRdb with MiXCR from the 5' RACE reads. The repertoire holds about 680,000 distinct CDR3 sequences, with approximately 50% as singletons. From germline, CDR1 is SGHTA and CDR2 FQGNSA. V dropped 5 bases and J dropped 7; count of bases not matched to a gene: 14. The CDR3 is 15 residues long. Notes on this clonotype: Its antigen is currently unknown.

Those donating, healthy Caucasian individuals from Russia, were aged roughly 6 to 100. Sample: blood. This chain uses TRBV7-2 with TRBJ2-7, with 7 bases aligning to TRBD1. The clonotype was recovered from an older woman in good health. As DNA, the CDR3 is TGTGCCAGCAGCCGTTTCAGGGGGAGTGTGGGAGAGCAGTACTTC. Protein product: CASSRFRGSVGEQYF.